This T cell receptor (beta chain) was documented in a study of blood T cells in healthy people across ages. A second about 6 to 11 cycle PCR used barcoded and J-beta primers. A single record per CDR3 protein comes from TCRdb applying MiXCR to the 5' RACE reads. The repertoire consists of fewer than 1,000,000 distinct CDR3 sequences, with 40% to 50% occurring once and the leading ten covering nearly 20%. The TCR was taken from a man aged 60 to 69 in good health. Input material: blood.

The CDR3 DNA reads as TGTGCCAGCAGCGTAGACTGGGGCACAGATACGCAGTATTTT. Amino acid sequence: CASSVDWGTDTQYF. This chain uses TRBV7-2 with TRBJ2-3; D gene uncertain. The CDR3 is made up of 14 amino acids. Germline CDR1 and CDR2: SGHTA and FQGNSA. V was clipped by 5 bases and J by 1 base, with 10 bases between them.